The 30 T cell receptor beta chains reported below all come from one sample, sequenced in a study of T-cell memory formation after mild COVID-19. MiXCR, run by TCRdb on the 5' RACE reads, gives a single entry per CDR3 protein. The table includes hundreds of thousands of distinct CDR3 sequences, approximately 25% detected once. Input material: PBMCs or a T cell subset sorted from them (not recorded which). These receptors all come from an adult woman who had mild COVID-19 (a few samples of this study predate the infection). Cell type and time point are not known.

This clonotype was seen only a few times. The chain joins TRBV10-2 to TRBJ1-2; 7 bases agree with TRBD1. The germline CDR1 and CDR2 sequences are WSHSY and SAAADI. The CDR3 is made up of 15 amino acids. After removal of 6 bases from V and 4 bases from J, the junction contained 11 bases not matched to a gene. The CDR3 bases are TGCGCCAGCAGAGCACCGGGACAGCAGCTCTATGGCTACACCTTC. Protein product: CASRAPGQQLYGYTF.

The chain recombines TRBV6-5 with TRBJ1-2, with D perhaps matching TRBD1 (5 bases). The CDR3 sequence is 13 residues long. Germline lookup yields CDR1 MNHEY and CDR2 SVGAGI. Trimming removed 5 bases at V and 12 bases at J, with 19 bases between. CDR3 bases: TGTGCCAGCAGTCCCTCGCAGGGACGGAGACACACCTTC. Encoded protein: CASSPSQGRRHTF.

This clonotype has a handful of counts. The rearrangement links TRBV7-3 to TRBJ2-3; 14 nucleotides agree with TRBD2. CDR1 is SGHTA and CDR2 is FQGTGA in the germline V gene. With 5 bases clipped from V and 4 bases from J, the junction kept 8 bases outside the gene matches. The CDR3 consists of 17 residues. The CDR3 here is CASSTRTSGRLADTQYF. The CDR3 DNA sequence: TGTGCCAGCAGCACCCGGACTAGCGGGAGGTTGGCAGATACGCAGTATTTT.

This chain uses TRBV7-9 with TRBJ2-6; a weak D match, TRBD1 (6 bases). Germline assignment: CDR1 SEHNR and CDR2 FQNEAQ (reference sequence). This CDR3 spans 19 amino acids. V was clipped by 8 bases and J by 0 bases, with 23 bases between them. CDR3 coding DNA: TGTGCCAGCGGCACTTACGACAGGATCCTGCACTCTGGGGCCAACGTCCTGACTTTC. Protein: CASGTYDRILHSGANVLTF. The full variable domain, in which reference TRBV7-9 and TRBJ2-6 provide the parts outside the CDR3, is DTGVSQNPRHKITKRGQNVTFRCDPISEHNRLYWYRQTLGQGPEFLTYFQNEAQLEKSRLLSDRFSAERPKGSFSTLEIQRTEQGDSAMYLCASGTYDRILHSGANVLTFGAGSRLTVL.

V and J are TRBV15 and TRBJ2-5, with 8 bases that match TRBD1. The CDR3 is made up of 15 amino acids. CDR1 is LNHNV, CDR2 YYDKDF, per germline (reference sequence). J lost 4 bases, V lost 0 bases, and 4 bases had no gene match. The CDR3 DNA follows: TGTGCCACCAGCAGAGACAGGGGGCCTGTAGAGACCCAGTACTTC. Encoded protein: CATSRDRGPVETQYF.

The genes are TRBV12-3 or TRBV12-4 and TRBJ2-1; D ambiguous. V lost 4 bases and J 9 bases, leaving 13 bases between the germline ends. CDR3 length equals 13 residues. The CDR3 protein is CASSSRPFSEQFF. The CDR3 DNA sequence: TGTGCCAGCAGTTCCCGGCCCTTCAGTGAGCAGTTCTTC.

This sequence joins TRBV7-3 and TRBJ2-1; 13 positions agree with TRBD2. The V segment lost 5 bases and the J segment 9 bases; nucleotides outside the gene matches: 7. This CDR3 has 15 amino acids. From germline, CDR1 is SGHTA and CDR2 FQGTGA. This CDR3 reads CASSTGGTSGIEQFF. The DNA of the CDR3 is TGTGCCAGCAGCACAGGGGGGACTAGCGGGATTGAGCAGTTCTTC.

This chain links TRBV12-3 or TRBV12-4 with TRBJ2-7; D possibly matches TRBD1 or TRBD2 (5 bases each). The CDR3 is made up of 11 amino acids. The V gene lost 6 bases and the J gene lost 6 bases, with 9 bases spanning the gap. CDR3 loop: CASSRDGEQYF. In DNA form, the CDR3 reads TGTGCCAGCAGCCGGGACGGCGAGCAGTACTTC.

The chain couples TRBV7-2 to TRBJ1-4; 9 bases align to TRBD1. V lost 1 base and J lost 3; bases outside the gene matches: 9. The length of the CDR3 is 18 residues. Per the germline V gene, CDR1 is SGHTA and CDR2 is FQGNSA. CDR3 sequence reads: CASSLGTGALVANEKLFF. Written as DNA, the CDR3 is TGTGCCAGCAGCTTAGGGACAGGGGCCCTAGTAGCTAATGAAAAACTGTTTTTT.

The chain recombines TRBV30 with TRBJ2-5; D ambiguous. This CDR3 is built from 10 residues. The germline gives CDR1 GTSNPN, CDR2 SVGIG (reference sequence). V lost 4 bases to trimming and J lost 4 bases, with 4 bases between them. This CDR3 reads CAWTGETQYF. The CDR3 DNA reads TGTGCCTGGACGGGAGAGACCCAGTACTTC.

V usage is TRBV5-5 and J usage is TRBJ1-5; D remains ambiguous. The germline V gene encodes CDR1 SGHKS and CDR2 YYEKEE (reference sequence). V was cut by 4 bases and J by 4 bases, with 12 bases left in between. The CDR3 totals 14 residues. CDR3 in DNA: TGTGCCAGCAGCGGAACCGACGGGAATCAGCCCCAGCATTTT. Protein product: CASSGTDGNQPQHF.

The chain recombines TRBV18 with TRBJ2-6; 7 bases fit TRBD1. Looked up from germline, CDR1 is KGHSH and CDR2 is LQKENI. With V trimmed by 0 bases and J by 1 base, 6 bases remained unmatched. This CDR3 is 18 amino acids long. The CDR3 here is CASSPPYRGESGANVLTF. The CDR3 DNA follows: TGTGCCAGCTCACCACCTTACAGGGGTGAGTCTGGGGCCAACGTCCTGACTTTC.

The chain couples TRBV5-5 to TRBJ1-1, with D maybe TRBD1 (6 bases). The CDR3 is 14 residues long. The V end lost 4 bases, the J end lost 10 bases, and 20 bases lay between the germline ends. Germline lookup yields CDR1 SGHKS and CDR2 YYEKEE (reference sequence). CDR3 residues: CASSPAGVRWAAFF. CDR3 DNA: TGTGCCAGCAGCCCCGCAGGGGTGCGATGGGCAGCTTTCTTT.

This clonotype has only a few counts. This chain connects TRBV7-6 to TRBJ2-3; 8 nucleotides line up with TRBD2. Germline assignment: CDR1 SGHVS and CDR2 FNYEAQ. V was pared by 5 bases and J by 3 bases, with 10 bases of the junction left unmatched. There are 16 residues in the CDR3. The chain's CDR3 is CASSIGGALVTDTQYF. The CDR3 coding sequence is TGTGCCAGCAGCATCGGGGGGGCCTTAGTAACAGATACGCAGTATTTT.

A few counts support this clonotype. The chain employs TRBV2 and TRBJ2-7; D is ambiguous. V lost 3 bases and J lost 6, with 9 bases in between. Germline V gene lookup returns CDR1 SNHLY and CDR2 FYNNEI. The CDR3 is made up of 12 amino acids. CDR3 in amino acids: CASSETRFEQYF. Here the CDR3 DNA reads TGTGCCAGCAGTGAGACTCGTTTCGAGCAGTACTTC.

This chain links TRBV5-1 with TRBJ2-1, with 7 positions matching TRBD2. Germline CDR1 and CDR2: SGHRS and YFSETQ. There are 16 residues in the CDR3. After removal of 4 bases from V and 0 bases from J, the junction contained 7 bases not matched to a gene. Here the CDR3 reads CASSLWGGSSYNEQFF. The CDR3 DNA is TGCGCCAGCAGCCTATGGGGGGGAAGCTCCTACAATGAGCAGTTCTTC.

This clonotype occurred a few times. The chain links TRBV7-6 to TRBJ1-4; D is perhaps TRBD1 (5 bases). The CDR3 consists of 13 residues. Trimming left V 8 bases short and J 11 bases short, with 18 bases between. Germline lookup yields CDR1 SGHVS and CDR2 FNYEAQ. The CDR3 DNA follows: TGTGCCAGCCCCTCGCGGGGGGAGGCGAAACTGTTTTTT. Its protein is CASPSRGEAKLFF.

In its sample, this clonotype was seen a few times. V gene TRBV5-1 combines with J gene TRBJ2-2, with D uncertain. V shed 0 bases and J shed 3 bases, with 12 bases lying between them. The germline gives CDR1 SGHRS, CDR2 YFSETQ. The CDR3 covers 16 residues. CDR3 bases: TGCGCCAGCAGCTTGGCATTAGACGGCGACACCGGGGAGCTGTTTTTT. It encodes CASSLALDGDTGELFF.

In its sample, this clonotype was seen a few times. DNA of the CDR3: TGCGCCAGCAGCCAAAACCCCGAGGGGGGAGCGAATACGCAGTATTTT. Its translation: CASSQNPEGGANTQYF. The V and J genes are TRBV4-3 and TRBJ2-3; D assignment may be TRBD1 or TRBD2 (6 bases each). Germline CDR1 is LGHNA and CDR2 is YSLEER. This CDR3 is built from 16 residues. Trimming removed 2 bases from V and 7 bases from J, with 19 bases in between.

This clonotype was recorded once. V usage is TRBV7-2 and J usage is TRBJ2-1; D is uncertain. The germline V gene encodes CDR1 SGHTA and CDR2 FQGNSA. Trimming took 1 base from V and 0 from J, leaving 7 bases between them. This CDR3 has 15 residues. CDR3 protein: CASSLETRSYNEQFF. CDR3 coding DNA: TGTGCCAGCAGCTTAGAAACCCGCTCCTACAATGAGCAGTTCTTC.

The chain has TRBV5-1 and TRBJ2-7; TRBD1 matches 7 bases. The V gene end was trimmed by 0 bases and the J gene end by 6 bases; junction bases not matched to a gene: 3. The CDR3 has 13 amino acids. The V gene's germline CDR1 is SGHRS and CDR2 YFSETQ. The CDR3 DNA reads as TGCGCCAGCAGCTTGGTGGCAGGGGGCGAGCAGTACTTC. Translated, it gives CASSLVAGGEQYF.

In this sample, this clonotype turned up a few times. The chain employs TRBV7-3 and TRBJ2-4; TRBD2 aligns across 9 bases. The CDR3 contains 15 residues. J gave up 3 bases and V 3 bases, and 3 bases lay outside the gene matches. The germline gives CDR1 SGHTA, CDR2 FQGTGA. The CDR3 region is CASSLDSGGKNIQYF. CDR3 DNA: TGTGCCAGCAGCTTGGATAGCGGGGGCAAAAACATTCAGTACTTC.

The V and J genes are TRBV5-4 and TRBJ1-4; 8 bases are shared with TRBD1. V was clipped by 4 bases and J by 10 bases; unmatched bases: 6. The germline CDR1 and CDR2 sequences are SGHNT and YYREEE (reference sequence). The CDR3 has 13 amino acids. The CDR3 region is CASSTNRGGKLFF. The CDR3 nucleotides read TGTGCCAGCAGCACTAACAGGGGGGGAAAACTGTTTTTT.

The chain links TRBV29-1 to TRBJ2-1; D is uncertain. The CDR3 totals 14 residues. Germline V gives CDR1 SQVTM, CDR2 ANQGSEA. Trimming pared 8 bases from V and 1 base from J, leaving 15 bases between. DNA for the CDR3: TGCAGCCCTCTCCTCGGTTTATCCTACAATGAGCAGTTCTTC. The encoded protein is CSPLLGLSYNEQFF.

There are a few counts of this clonotype. The chain joins TRBV4-1 to TRBJ2-3, with D possibly being TRBD1 or TRBD2 (6 bases each). The CDR3 runs to 13 residues. V lost 8 bases, J lost 6 bases, and 15 bases lay in between. Germline loops: CDR1 MGHRA, CDR2 YSYEKL. CDR3 DNA: TGCGCCAGCGGGGGGCGGGGAGGTGATACGCAGTATTTT. It specifies CASGGRGGDTQYF.

The chain employs TRBV6-5 and TRBJ2-7, with D tentatively TRBD2 (5 bases). Deletions cut 2 bases from V and 4 bases from J, with 12 bases between. The CDR3 runs to 14 residues. The germline gives CDR1 MNHEY, CDR2 SVGAGI. The CDR3 coding sequence is TGTGCCAGCAGTTACGTGCCTAGCATGTACGAGCAGTACTTC. Translating gives CASSYVPSMYEQYF.

This clonotype came up a few times. This chain uses TRBV3-1 with TRBJ2-5; no firm D call. V shed 3 bases and J shed 1 base, with 6 bases lying between them. Germline V gene lookup returns CDR1 LGHDT and CDR2 YNNKEL (reference sequence). This CDR3 contains 13 residues. CDR3: CASSQSAQETQYF. The CDR3 nucleotides are TGTGCCAGCAGCCAGAGCGCCCAAGAGACCCAGTACTTC.

The CDR3 sequence is CASSLGGTGLYGYTF. CDR3 in DNA: TGTGCCAGCAGCTTGGGGGGGACAGGGCTCTATGGCTACACCTTC. The gene calls are TRBV5-6 and TRBJ1-2; 9 nucleotides match TRBD1. CDR1 and CDR2 (germline): SGHDT, YYEEEE. The CDR3 has 15 amino acids. The V and J ends lost 0 bases and 4 bases, in that order; junction bases with no gene match: 4. Supplemented by reference TRBV5-6 and TRBJ1-2, the full variable domain reads DAGVTQSPTHLIKTRGQQVTLRCSPKSGHDTVSWYQQALGQGPQFIFQYYEEEERQRGNFPDRFSGHQFPNYSSELNVNALLLGDSALYLCASSLGGTGLYGYTFGSGTRLTVV.

This clonotype was picked up a small number of times. CDR3 amino acids: CAWSGQGWTEAFF. The CDR3 nucleotides are TGTGCCTGGAGTGGACAGGGATGGACTGAAGCTTTCTTT. The chain has TRBV30 and TRBJ1-1; 7 bases are a match to TRBD1. Trimming at V came to 1 base and at J to 5 bases, leaving 4 bases not matched to a gene. The CDR3 has 13 residues. Germline CDR1 reads GTSNPN; CDR2 reads SVGIG (reference sequence).

The chain has TRBV5-6 and TRBJ1-2, with D unclear. This CDR3 region has 14 residues. The V end was cut by 2 bases, the J end by 4 bases, with 12 bases between. Germline V CDR1 and CDR2: SGHDT, YYEEEE. CDR3 bases: TGTGCCAGCAGCTTTTCTAGGAGGGTCTATGGCTACACCTTC. It specifies CASSFSRRVYGYTF.